This record concerns one T cell receptor beta chain sequence. These data come from a study of T-cell reconstitution after alpha-beta-depleted transplantation in children. The TCRbeta library incorporated unique molecular identifiers. A single record per CDR3 protein comes from TCRdb applying MiXCR to the PCR reads. Of 250,000 to 400,000 distinct CDR3 sequences in the sample, 23% were seen once. Trimming took 4 bases from V and 5 from J, leaving 11 bases between them. The CDR3 loop spans 13 amino acids. The V gene's germline CDR1 is MNHNS and CDR2 SASEGT. The source material was PBMCs, mostly from graft donor cells, sampled 180 days after TCRalphabeta/CD19-depleted stem cell transplant. The genes are TRBV6-1 and TRBJ2-5; D is unresolved. The source is a male patient between 10 and 17 years old who had a stem cell transplant for acute lymphoblastic leukemia, so the T cells may come from the graft donor. CDR3 sequence reads: CASSVGRRETQYF. The CDR3 coding sequence is TGTGCCAGCAGTGTCGGGCGCCGGGAGACCCAGTACTTC.